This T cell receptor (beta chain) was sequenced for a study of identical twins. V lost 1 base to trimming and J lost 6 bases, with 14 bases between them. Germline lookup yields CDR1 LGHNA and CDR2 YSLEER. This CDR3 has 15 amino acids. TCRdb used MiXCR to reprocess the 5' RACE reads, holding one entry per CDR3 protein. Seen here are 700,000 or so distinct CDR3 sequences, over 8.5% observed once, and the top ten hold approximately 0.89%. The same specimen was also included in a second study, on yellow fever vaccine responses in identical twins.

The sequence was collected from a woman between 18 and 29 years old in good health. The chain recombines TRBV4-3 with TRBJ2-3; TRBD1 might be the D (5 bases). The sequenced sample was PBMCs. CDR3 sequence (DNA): TGCGCCAGCAGCCAAGGTATCAGGGTGGTGGATACGCAGTATTTT. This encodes CASSQGIRVVDTQYF.